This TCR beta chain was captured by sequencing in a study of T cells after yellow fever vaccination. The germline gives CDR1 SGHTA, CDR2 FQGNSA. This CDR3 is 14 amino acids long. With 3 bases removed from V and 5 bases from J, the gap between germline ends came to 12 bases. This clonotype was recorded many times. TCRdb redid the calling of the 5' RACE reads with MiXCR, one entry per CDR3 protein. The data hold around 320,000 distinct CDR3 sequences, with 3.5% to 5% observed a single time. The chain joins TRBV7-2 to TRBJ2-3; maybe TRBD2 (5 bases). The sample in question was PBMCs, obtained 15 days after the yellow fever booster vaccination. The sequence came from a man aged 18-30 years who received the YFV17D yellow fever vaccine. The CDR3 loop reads CASSFWGEKDTQYF. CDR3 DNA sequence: TGTGCCAGCAGCTTTTGGGGAGAGAAAGATACGCAGTATTTT.